A single sample is the source of the 12 T cell receptor beta chains below, sequenced in a study of cytomegalovirus exposure and HLA in healthy donors. PCR employed 60 Vbeta and 13 Jbeta primers. The assay was immunoSEQ multiplex PCR, and TCRdb's table has in-frame clones only and misses some. The sample lists 100,000 to 150,000 clones, roughly 77% occurring once. The sequencing input was PBMCs. The receptors were gathered from a woman aged 25 to 45 in good health and CMV-seronegative.

The chain joins TRBV2 to TRBJ1-5; D is perhaps TRBD1 (5 bases). This CDR3 is built from 14 residues. Between the trimmed V and J ends, which lost 5 bases and 7 bases, there was a span of 15 bases. Germline values: CDR1 SNHLY, CDR2 FYNNEI. CDR3 sequence: CASSKDGGYQPQHF. The CDR3 DNA sequence: TGTGCCAGCAGTAAGGACGGGGGGTACCAGCCCCAGCATTTT. Together with reference TRBV2 and TRBJ1-5, the CDR3 gives the full variable domain: EPEVTQTPSHQVTQMGQEVILRCVPISNHLYFYWYRQILGQKVEFLVSFYNNEISEKSEIFDDQFSVERPDGSNFTLKIRSTKLEDSAMYFCASSKDGGYQPQHFGDGTRLSIL.

The V gene is TRBV13, the J gene TRBJ2-6; unclear D gene. The CDR3 runs 18 residues. The germline gives CDR1 PRHDT, CDR2 FYEKMQ (reference sequence). Deletions cut 1 base from V and 0 bases from J, with 13 bases between. In DNA, the CDR3 is TGTGCCAGCAGCTTAGTCGGGTCCCAATACTCTGGGGCCAACGTCCTGACTTTC. It codes for CASSLVGSQYSGANVLTF.

The rearrangement uses TRBV11-3 and TRBJ2-3, with TRBD2 matching 10 bases. Per the germline V gene, CDR1 is SGHNT and CDR2 is YENEEA. V trimming: 5 bases; J trimming: 0 bases; junction bases outside the gene matches: 5. The length of the CDR3 is 16 residues. The CDR3 loop is CASSPGLAVSTDTQYF. The DNA of the CDR3 is TGTGCCAGCAGCCCCGGACTAGCGGTTAGCACAGATACGCAGTATTTT. The full variable domain, with the rest looked up from reference TRBV11-3 and TRBJ2-3, is EAGVVQSPRYKIIEKKQPVAFWCNPISGHNTLYWYLQNLGQGPELLIRYENEEAVDDSQLPKDRFSAERLKGVDSTLKIQPAELGDSAVYLCASSPGLAVSTDTQYFGPGTRLTVL.

The J gene is TRBJ2-1, the V gene TRBV29-1; 8 positions agree with TRBD1. V was clipped by 1 base and J by 4 bases; unmatched bases: 6. Germline CDR1 reads SQVTM; CDR2 reads ANQGSEA. The length of the CDR3 is 15 residues. CDR3 sequence: CSVEGGTGLYNEQFF. The CDR3 nucleotides are TGCAGCGTTGAAGGCGGGACAGGCCTTTACAATGAGCAGTTCTTC.

This rearrangement joins TRBV11-2 to TRBJ2-7; 12 bases agree with TRBD2. The CDR3 covers 15 residues. Germline CDR1 reads SGHAT; CDR2 reads FQNNGV. Trimming cost V 6 bases and J 3 bases; bases outside gene matches: 6. The CDR3 nucleotides read TGTGCCAGCAGAGAGACTAGCGGGAGCGTCTACGAGCAGTACTTC. Amino acid sequence: CASRETSGSVYEQYF.

In its sample, this clone was seen a few times. The chain is built from TRBV6-5 and TRBJ2-1; D gene ambiguous. V shed 2 bases and J shed 4 bases, with 12 bases lying between them. Germline V gives CDR1 MNHEY, CDR2 SVGAGI. The CDR3 extends over 15 amino acids. DNA for the CDR3: TGTGCCAGCAGTTACACTGGCGGCTCGTACAATGAGCAGTTCTTC. Protein product: CASSYTGGSYNEQFF.

V usage is TRBV19 and J usage is TRBJ2-5, with 8 bases that match TRBD2. Germline V gene lookup returns CDR1 LNHDA and CDR2 SQIVND (reference sequence). The CDR3 runs to 16 residues. Trimming took 3 bases from V and 5 from J; bases not matched to a gene: 11. The CDR3 DNA reads TGTGCCAGTAGTATGCGGGGAGCGGGAGTAGGGGAGACCCAGTACTTC. Its translation: CASSMRGAGVGETQYF.

This rearrangement joins TRBV6-6 to TRBJ1-1; D perhaps matches TRBD1 (6 bases). In germline, CDR1 is MNHNY, CDR2 SVGAGI (reference sequence). V was clipped by 0 bases and J by 4 bases, with 12 bases between them. The CDR3 sequence is 15 residues long. The CDR3 reads CASSYSTGLRTEAFF. DNA for the CDR3: TGTGCCAGCAGTTACTCAACAGGGTTGCGCACTGAAGCTTTCTTT.

The chain couples TRBV7-9 to TRBJ2-3; no definite D call. From germline, CDR1 is SEHNR and CDR2 FQNEAQ (reference sequence). Trimming took 1 base from V and 2 from J, leaving 10 bases between them. The CDR3 contains 15 residues. The CDR3 is CASSLVPYLTDTQYF. CDR3 nucleotides: TGTGCCAGCAGCTTAGTTCCGTATCTCACAGATACGCAGTATTTT.

The rearrangement uses TRBV29-1 and TRBJ2-4; unclear D gene. CDR3 length equals 12 residues. Germline CDR1 and CDR2: SQVTM and ANQGSEA. The V end was cut by 6 bases, the J end by 3 bases, with 9 bases between. Written as DNA, the CDR3 is TGCAGCGTCTCGAACAGCAAAAACATTCAGTACTTC. Residues: CSVSNSKNIQYF.

Concerning this clone: Other DNA variants within this sample encode the same CDR3. This chain links TRBV9 with TRBJ2-3, with TRBD2 matching 8 bases. J lost 3 bases, V lost 2 bases, and 5 bases had no gene match. Germline CDR1 is SGDLS and CDR2 is YYNGEE. CDR3 length: 15 residues. The CDR3 region is CASSVGGAGTDTQYF. DNA of the CDR3: TGTGCCAGCAGCGTCGGGGGGGCCGGGACAGATACGCAGTATTTT. Using reference TRBV9 and TRBJ2-3 for the parts outside the CDR3, the full variable domain is DSGVTQTPKHLITATGQRVTLRCSPRSGDLSVYWYQQSLDQGLQFLIQYYNGEERAKGNILERFSAQQFPDLHSELNLSSLELGDSALYFCASSVGGAGTDTQYFGPGTRLTVL.

V usage is TRBV11-3 and J usage is TRBJ2-7; 8 nucleotides agree with TRBD2. CDR3 length equals 15 residues. The germline V gene has CDR1 SGHNT and CDR2 YENEEA. The trim removed 5 bases at V and 0 bases at J, leaving 6 bases unmatched. CDR3 sequence: CASSPSGTSSYEQYF. The CDR3 nucleotides are TGTGCCAGCAGCCCGTCGGGGACTAGCTCCTACGAGCAGTACTTC.